This TCR beta chain stems from a study of identical twins. The length of the CDR3 is 13 residues. Germline CDR1 reads MNHEY; CDR2 reads SVGEGT. Trimming shortened V by 6 bases and J by 5 bases, and 13 bases separated the two germline ends. A universal primer site arose from template switching, and cDNA bore unique molecular identifiers. TCRdb analysed the 5' RACE reads with MiXCR anew, one entry per CDR3 protein. The table records approximately 670,000 distinct CDR3 sequences, roughly 6% of them present only once. This clonotype was recorded at least ten times. The source is a man aged 18 to 30 in good health. The chain carries TRBV6-2 or TRBV6-3 and TRBJ2-5; D is unclear. The sequenced sample was naive T cells sorted from blood. The chain's CDR3 is CASSPRLGETQYF. Written as DNA, the CDR3 is TGTGCCAGCAGCCCCCGGCTGGGGGAGACCCAGTACTTC.